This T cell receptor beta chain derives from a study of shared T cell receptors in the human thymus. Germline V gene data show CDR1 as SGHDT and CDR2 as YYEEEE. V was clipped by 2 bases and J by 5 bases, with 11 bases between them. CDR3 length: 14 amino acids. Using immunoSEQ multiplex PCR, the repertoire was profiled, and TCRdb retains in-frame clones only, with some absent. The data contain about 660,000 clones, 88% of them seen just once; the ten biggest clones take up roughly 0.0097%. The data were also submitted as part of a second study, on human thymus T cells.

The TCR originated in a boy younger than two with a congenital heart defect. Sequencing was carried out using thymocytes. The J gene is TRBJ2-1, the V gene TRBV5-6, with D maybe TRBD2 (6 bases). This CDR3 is CASSFGGENNEQFF. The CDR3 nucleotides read TGTGCCAGCAGCTTTGGCGGGGAAAACAATGAGCAGTTCTTC.